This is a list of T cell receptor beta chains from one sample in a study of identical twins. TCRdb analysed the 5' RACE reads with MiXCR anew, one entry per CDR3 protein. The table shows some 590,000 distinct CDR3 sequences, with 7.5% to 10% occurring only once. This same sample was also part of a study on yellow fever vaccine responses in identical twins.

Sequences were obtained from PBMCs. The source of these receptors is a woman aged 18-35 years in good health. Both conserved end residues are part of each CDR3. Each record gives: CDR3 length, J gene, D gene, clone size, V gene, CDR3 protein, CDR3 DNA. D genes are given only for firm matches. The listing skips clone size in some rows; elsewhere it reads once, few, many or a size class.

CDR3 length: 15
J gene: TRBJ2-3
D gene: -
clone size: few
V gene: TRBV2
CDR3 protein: CASSEDSSGTDTQYF
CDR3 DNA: TGTGCCAGCAGTGAAGACTCAAGCGGGACAGATACGCAGTATTTT

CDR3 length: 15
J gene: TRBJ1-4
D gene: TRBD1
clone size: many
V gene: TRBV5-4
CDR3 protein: CASSLVGQGHEKLFF
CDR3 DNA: TGTGCCAGCAGCTTGGTGGGACAGGGGCATGAAAAACTGTTTTTT

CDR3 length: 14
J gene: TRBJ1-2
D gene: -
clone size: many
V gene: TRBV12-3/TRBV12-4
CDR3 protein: CASSSLTAPYGYTF
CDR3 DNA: TGTGCCAGCAGTTCCTTAACAGCGCCCTATGGCTACACCTTC

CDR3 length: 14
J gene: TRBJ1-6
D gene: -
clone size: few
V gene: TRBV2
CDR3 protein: CAIRDRSYNSPLHF
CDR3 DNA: TGTGCCATCAGAGACCGCTCCTATAATTCACCCCTCCACTTT

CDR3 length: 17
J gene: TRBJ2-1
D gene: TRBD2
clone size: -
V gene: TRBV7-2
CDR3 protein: CASSFERGISSYNEQFF
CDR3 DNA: TGTGCCAGCAGCTTCGAGCGGGGAATAAGCTCCTACAATGAGCAGTTCTTC

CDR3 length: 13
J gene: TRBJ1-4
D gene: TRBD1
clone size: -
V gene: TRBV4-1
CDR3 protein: CASEDRGIEKLFF
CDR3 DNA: TGCGCCAGCGAGGACAGGGGGATTGAAAAACTGTTTTTT

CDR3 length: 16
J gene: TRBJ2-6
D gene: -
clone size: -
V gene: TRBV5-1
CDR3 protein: CASSLDGTSGANVLTF
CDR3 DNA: TGCGCCAGCAGCCTGGACGGAACCTCTGGGGCCAACGTCCTGACTTTC

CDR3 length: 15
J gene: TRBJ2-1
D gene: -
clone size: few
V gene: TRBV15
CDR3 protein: CATSLGTGLYNEQFF
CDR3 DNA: TGTGCCACCAGCCTAGGTACAGGGCTATACAATGAGCAGTTCTTC

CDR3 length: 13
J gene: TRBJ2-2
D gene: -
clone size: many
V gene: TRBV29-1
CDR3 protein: CSVKGGDGGELFF
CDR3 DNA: TGCAGCGTCAAAGGGGGAGATGGCGGGGAGCTGTTTTTT

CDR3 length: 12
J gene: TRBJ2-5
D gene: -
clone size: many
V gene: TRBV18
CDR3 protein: CASSSYQETQYF
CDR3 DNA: TGTGCCAGCAGCTCGTACCAAGAGACCCAGTACTTC

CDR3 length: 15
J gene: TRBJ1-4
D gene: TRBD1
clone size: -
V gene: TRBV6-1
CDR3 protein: CASSGGQVDNEKLFF
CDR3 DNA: TGTGCCAGCAGTGGAGGACAGGTAGATAATGAAAAACTGTTTTTT

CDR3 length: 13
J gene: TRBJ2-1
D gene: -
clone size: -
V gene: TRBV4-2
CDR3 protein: CASSSTHGYEQFF
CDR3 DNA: TGTGCCAGCAGCTCTACACATGGGTACGAGCAGTTCTTC

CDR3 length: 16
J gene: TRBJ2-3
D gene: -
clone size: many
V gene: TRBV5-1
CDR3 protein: CASTPRSGPRTDTQYF
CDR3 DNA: TGCGCCAGCACACCCAGGTCTGGACCGAGGACAGATACGCAGTATTTT

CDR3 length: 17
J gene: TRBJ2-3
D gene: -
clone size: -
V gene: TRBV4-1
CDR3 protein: CASSQGQTFPLTDTQYF
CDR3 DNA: TGCGCCAGCAGCCAAGGCCAGACATTCCCCCTCACAGATACGCAGTATTTT

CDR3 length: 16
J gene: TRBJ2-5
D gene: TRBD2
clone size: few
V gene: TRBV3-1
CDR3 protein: CASSQDTSGSGETQYF
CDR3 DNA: TGTGCCAGCAGCCAAGATACCAGCGGGAGCGGGGAGACCCAGTACTTC

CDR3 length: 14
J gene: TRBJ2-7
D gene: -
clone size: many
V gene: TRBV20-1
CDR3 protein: CSARASTGNYEQYF
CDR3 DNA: TGCAGTGCTAGAGCTTCCACAGGGAACTACGAGCAGTACTTC

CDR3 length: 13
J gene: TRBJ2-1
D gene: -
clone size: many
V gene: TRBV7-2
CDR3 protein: CASSPDNGNEQFF
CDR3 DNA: TGTGCCAGCAGCCCCGATAACGGCAATGAGCAGTTCTTC

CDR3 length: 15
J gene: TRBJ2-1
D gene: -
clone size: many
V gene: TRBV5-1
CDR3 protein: CASSLGSGAYNEQFF
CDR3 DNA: TGTGCCAGCAGCTTAGGTAGCGGAGCCTACAATGAGCAGTTCTTC

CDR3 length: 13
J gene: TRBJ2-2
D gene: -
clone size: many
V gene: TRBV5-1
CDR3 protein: CASSSGPTGELFF
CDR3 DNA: TGCGCCAGCAGCTCCGGCCCCACCGGGGAGCTGTTTTTT

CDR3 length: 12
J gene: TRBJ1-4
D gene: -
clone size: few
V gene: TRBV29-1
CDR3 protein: CSAGTPLAKLFF
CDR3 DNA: TGCAGCGCAGGGACACCCTTGGCGAAACTGTTTTTT

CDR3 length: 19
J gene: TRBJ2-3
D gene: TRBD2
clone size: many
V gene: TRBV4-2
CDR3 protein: CASSQTPGLAGVYTDTQYF
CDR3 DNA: TGTGCCAGCAGCCAAACCCCGGGACTAGCGGGGGTATACACAGATACGCAGTATTTT

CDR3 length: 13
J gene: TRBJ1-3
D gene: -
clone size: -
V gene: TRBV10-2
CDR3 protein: CASSVSSGNTVYF
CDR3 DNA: TGCGCCAGCAGTGTAAGCTCTGGAAACACCGTATATTTT

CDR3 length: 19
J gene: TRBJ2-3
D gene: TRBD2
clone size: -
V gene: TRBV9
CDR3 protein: CASSALPYRDYNFTDTQYF
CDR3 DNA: TGTGCCAGCAGCGCCCTACCTTACCGGGACTACAATTTCACAGATACGCAGTATTTT

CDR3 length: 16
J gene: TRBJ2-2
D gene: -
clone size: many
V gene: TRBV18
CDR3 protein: CASSPTDGIYTGELFF
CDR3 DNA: TGTGCCAGCTCACCAACTGACGGCATTTACACCGGGGAGCTGTTTTTT

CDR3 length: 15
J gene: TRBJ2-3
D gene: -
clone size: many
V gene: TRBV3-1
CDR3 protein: CASSQDLRETDTQYF
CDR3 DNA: TGTGCCAGCAGCCAAGATCTCCGTGAAACAGATACGCAGTATTTT